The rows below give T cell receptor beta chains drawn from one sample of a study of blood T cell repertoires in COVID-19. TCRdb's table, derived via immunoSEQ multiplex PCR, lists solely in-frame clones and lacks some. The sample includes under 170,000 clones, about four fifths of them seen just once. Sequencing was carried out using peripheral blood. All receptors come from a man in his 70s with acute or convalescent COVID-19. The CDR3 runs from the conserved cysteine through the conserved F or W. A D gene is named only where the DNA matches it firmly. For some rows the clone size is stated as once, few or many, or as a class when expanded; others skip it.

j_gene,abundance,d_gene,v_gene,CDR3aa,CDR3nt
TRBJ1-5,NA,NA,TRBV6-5,CASSSRGNQPQHF,TGTGCCAGCAGTTCAAGGGGAAATCAGCCCCAGCATTTT
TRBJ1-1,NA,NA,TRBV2,CASSARKLAFF,TGTGCCAGCAGTGCGCGCAAATTGGCTTTCTTT
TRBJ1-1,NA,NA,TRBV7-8,CASSLDKRDTEAFF,TGTGCCAGCAGCTTAGACAAGCGGGACACTGAAGCTTTCTTT
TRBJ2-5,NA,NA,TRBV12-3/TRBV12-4,CASSFAETQYF,TGTGCCAGCAGTTTTGCGGAGACCCAGTACTTC
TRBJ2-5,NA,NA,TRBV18,CASSSTLQETQYF,TGTGCCAGCTCATCTACTCTTCAAGAGACCCAGTACTTC
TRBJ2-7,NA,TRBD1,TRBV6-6,CASNDRTGTYEQYF,TGTGCCAGCAACGATAGGACAGGTACCTACGAGCAGTACTTC
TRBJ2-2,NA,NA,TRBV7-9,CASSFSQGYTGELFF,TGTGCCAGCAGCTTCTCTCAGGGGTACACCGGGGAGCTGTTTTTT
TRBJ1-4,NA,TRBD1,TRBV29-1,CSVEGGPGGNEKLFF,TGCAGCGTTGAGGGGGGTCCAGGGGGTAATGAAAAACTGTTTTTT
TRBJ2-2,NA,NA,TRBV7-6,CASSLVGGPAGELFF,TGTGCCAGCAGCTTAGTGGGGGGGCCCGCCGGGGAGCTGTTTTTT
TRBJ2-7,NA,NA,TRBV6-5,CASSPGDRSYEQYF,TGTGCCAGCAGCCCGGGGGACCGATCCTACGAGCAGTACTTC
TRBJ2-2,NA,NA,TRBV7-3,CASSPGLPGTGELFF,TGTGCCAGCAGCCCAGGCCTCCCCGGCACCGGGGAGCTGTTTTTT
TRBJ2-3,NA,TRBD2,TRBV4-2,CASSLRRASGGAEGDTQYF,TGTGCCAGCAGCCTCAGAAGGGCTAGCGGGGGGGCCGAGGGAGATACGCAGTATTTT
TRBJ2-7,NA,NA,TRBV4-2,CASSQEGEGEVQYF,TGTGCCAGCAGCCAAGAGGGGGAGGGGGAAGTGCAGTACTTC
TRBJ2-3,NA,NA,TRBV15,CATSRVTGVTDTQYF,TGTGCCACCAGCAGAGTAACCGGGGTAACAGATACGCAGTATTTT
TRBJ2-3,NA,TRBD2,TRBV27,CASRATIGAGGSTDTQYF,TGTGCCAGCAGGGCAACAATCGGAGCGGGAGGGTCCACAGATACGCAGTATTTT
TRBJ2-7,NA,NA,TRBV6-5,CASSYSRGRVGEQYF,TGTGCCAGCAGTTACTCGAGGGGGAGGGTTGGCGAGCAGTACTTC
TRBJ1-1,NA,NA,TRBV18,CASSPPGGTEAFF,TGTGCCAGCTCACCACCGGGGGGTACTGAAGCTTTCTTT
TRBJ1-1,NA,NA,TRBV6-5,CASTPPGQYTEAFF,TGTGCCAGCACCCCTCCGGGACAATACACTGAAGCTTTCTTT
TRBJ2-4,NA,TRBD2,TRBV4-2,CASSGLARDIQYF,TGTGCCAGCAGCGGACTAGCGAGGGACATTCAGTACTTC
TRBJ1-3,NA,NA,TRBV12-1,CASKPDRPSSGNTIYF,TGTGCCAGCAAGCCCGACAGGCCGAGCTCTGGAAACACCATATATTTT
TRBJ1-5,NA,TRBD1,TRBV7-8,CASTSGTGVYSNQPQHF,TGTGCCAGCACCTCGGGGACAGGGGTATATAGCAATCAGCCCCAGCATTTT
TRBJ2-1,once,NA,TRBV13,CASSLEHGEQFF,TGTGCCAGCAGCTTAGAGCATGGTGAGCAGTTCTTC
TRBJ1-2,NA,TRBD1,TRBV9,CASSNRDRGFGYTF,TGTGCCAGCAGCAACCGGGACAGGGGATTTGGCTACACCTTC
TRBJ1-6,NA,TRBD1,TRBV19,CASSKRGTEYNSPLHF,TGTGCCAGTAGCAAAAGAGGGACAGAATATAATTCACCCCTCCACTTT
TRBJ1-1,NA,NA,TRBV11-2,CASSPAGGYTEAFF,TGTGCCAGCAGCCCGGCGGGCGGTTACACTGAAGCTTTCTTT
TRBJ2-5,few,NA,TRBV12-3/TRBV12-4,CASGGGGAQYF,TGTGCCAGCGGTGGCGGCGGAGCCCAGTACTTC
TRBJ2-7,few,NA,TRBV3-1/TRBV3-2,CASSQDWLGEQYF,TGTGCCAGCAGCCAAGATTGGCTAGGCGAGCAGTACTTC